This T cell receptor beta chain emerged from a study of control samples from healthy donors and cancer patients. Profiled with immunoSEQ multiplex PCR; TCRdb holds only in-frame clones, not every one. The table shows approximately 170,000 clones, with nearly 90% occurring only once. The material sequenced was blood. The clonotype originates from a woman in her forties or fifties in good health.

The CDR3 DNA follows: TGCGCCAGCAGCCAATCAGGAGAAAAATCTCTCACAGATACGCAGTATTTT. Amino acid sequence: CASSQSGEKSLTDTQYF. This chain joins TRBV4-3 and TRBJ2-3; D call uncertain. Germline CDR1 is LGHNA and CDR2 is YSLEER. The CDR3 is made up of 17 amino acids. The V gene lost 2 bases and the J gene lost 2 bases, with 17 bases spanning the gap.